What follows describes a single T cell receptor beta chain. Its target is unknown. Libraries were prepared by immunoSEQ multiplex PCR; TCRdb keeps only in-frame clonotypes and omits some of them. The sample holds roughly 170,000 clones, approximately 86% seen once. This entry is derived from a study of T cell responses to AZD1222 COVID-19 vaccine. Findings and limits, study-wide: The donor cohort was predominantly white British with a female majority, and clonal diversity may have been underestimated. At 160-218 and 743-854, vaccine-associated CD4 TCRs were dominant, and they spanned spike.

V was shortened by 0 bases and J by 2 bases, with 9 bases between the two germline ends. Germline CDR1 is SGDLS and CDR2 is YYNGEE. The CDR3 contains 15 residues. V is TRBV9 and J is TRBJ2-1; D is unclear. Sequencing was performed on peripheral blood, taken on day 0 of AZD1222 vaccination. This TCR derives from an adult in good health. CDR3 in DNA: TGTGCCAGCAGCGTAGTTCCCCGGCCCTACAATGAGCAGTTCTTC. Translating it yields CASSVVPRPYNEQFF.